The 30 T cell receptor beta chains presented below share a single source sample, sequenced in a study of CD8 T cells in Susac syndrome. RNA in amounts of roughly 0.45 to 1 ug was reverse transcribed with random hexamers. Via MiXCR, TCRdb re-called the immunoSEQ multiplex PCR reads, giving one row per CDR3 protein. The table includes 70,000 to 100,000 distinct CDR3 sequences, about 96% detected once. Sequencing used CD8+ T cells from PBMCs. The origin of the receptors is a human donor with Susac syndrome.

V is TRBV12-3 or TRBV12-4 and J is TRBJ2-1, with D uncertain. V lost 0 bases, J lost 5 bases, and 11 bases lay in between. CDR3 size: 15 residues. CDR3 nucleotides: TGTGCCAGCAGTTTAGCGCTCCACGGAAACAATGAGCAGTTCTTC. Translated: CASSLALHGNNEQFF.

This chain joins TRBV27 and TRBJ2-7; possibly TRBD2 for D (5 bases). Germline V gives CDR1 MNHEY, CDR2 SMNVEV (reference sequence). Trimming took 4 bases from V and 0 from J, leaving 13 bases between them. The length of the CDR3 is 15 residues. The CDR3 loop reads CASSSASGSSYEQYF. CDR3 bases: TGTGCCAGCAGTTCAGCGTCGGGGAGCTCCTACGAGCAGTACTTC.

The chain uses TRBV4-3 and TRBJ2-7; possibly TRBD2 for D (5 bases). With 0 bases removed from V and 4 bases from J, the gap between germline ends came to 13 bases. Germline V gene sequence: CDR1 LGHNA, CDR2 YSLEER. The CDR3 length is 15 residues. This chain's CDR3 is CASSQDLTSGYEQYF. The CDR3 DNA is TGCGCCAGCAGCCAAGATCTTACAAGCGGTTACGAGCAGTACTTC.

The rearrangement uses TRBV27 and TRBJ1-5; D gene ambiguous. The CDR3 length is 14 residues. The germline CDR1 and CDR2 sequences are MNHEY and SMNVEV (reference sequence). The V and J ends lost 2 bases and 6 bases respectively, with 11 bases between them. The chain's CDR3 is CASSLMGLSQPQHF. Written as DNA, the CDR3 is TGTGCCAGCAGTTTAATGGGGTTGAGTCAGCCCCAGCATTTT.

This chain uses TRBV12-3 or TRBV12-4 with TRBJ2-7; D may match TRBD1 or TRBD2 (6 bases each). This CDR3 is 12 amino acids long. V gave up 6 bases and J gave up 7 bases, with 13 bases separating them. The CDR3 coding sequence is TGTGCCAGCAGCGTCGGAGGGGGGGAGCAGTACTTC. It is translated as CASSVGGGEQYF.

This sequence joins TRBV14 and TRBJ2-3; unclear D gene. Looked up from germline, CDR1 is SGHDN and CDR2 is FVKESK. Trimming removed 1 base from V and 6 bases from J, with 11 bases in between. The CDR3 runs to 14 residues. CDR3 sequence: CASSQVIQLDTQYF. CDR3 in DNA: TGTGCCAGCAGCCAAGTGATCCAACTGGATACGCAGTATTTT.

The chain employs TRBV5-6 and TRBJ1-1; 7 nucleotides match TRBD1. CDR1 is SGHDT, CDR2 YYEEEE, per germline. V lost 4 bases and J lost 6; bases outside the gene matches: 9. The length of the CDR3 is 14 residues. The CDR3 reads CASSQTGLLAEAFF. The CDR3, as DNA: TGTGCCAGCAGCCAGACAGGGTTATTGGCTGAAGCTTTCTTT.

The J gene is TRBJ2-1, the V gene TRBV4-2, with D tentatively TRBD2 (6 bases). This CDR3 region has 15 residues. The V gene lost 0 bases and the J gene lost 8 bases, with 14 bases spanning the gap. Germline assignment: CDR1 LGHNA and CDR2 YNFKEQ. The CDR3 nucleotides are TGTGCCAGCAGCCAAGAAGCGGGCCTGATGGATGAGCAGTTCTTC. Its translation: CASSQEAGLMDEQFF.

This chain connects TRBV19 to TRBJ2-2; D unclear. Trimming cost V 3 bases and J 2 bases, with 16 bases left between them. The CDR3 is 17 amino acids. From germline, CDR1 is LNHDA and CDR2 SQIVND (reference sequence). The CDR3 loop is CASSIPVDVFNTGELFF. For the CDR3, the DNA is TGTGCCAGTAGTATCCCGGTCGACGTATTCAACACCGGGGAGCTGTTTTTT.

V usage is TRBV28 and J usage is TRBJ2-1, with unresolved D. The CDR3 is 12 amino acids. The V and J ends lost 2 bases and 8 bases respectively, with 7 bases between them. From germline, CDR1 is MDHEN and CDR2 SYDVKM. The CDR3 nucleotides are TGTGCCAGCAGTTTAAGGTACGATGAGCAGTTCTTC. Encoded protein: CASSLRYDEQFF.

This rearrangement joins TRBV4-2 to TRBJ2-7; the match to TRBD2 covers 9 bases. Germline lookup yields CDR1 LGHNA and CDR2 YNFKEQ. The V gene end was trimmed by 4 bases and the J gene end by 0 bases; junction bases not matched to a gene: 7. This CDR3 is built from 16 residues. CDR3 sequence: CASSLETSGDSYEQYF. In nucleotides, the CDR3 is TGTGCCAGCAGCCTAGAGACTAGCGGAGACTCCTACGAGCAGTACTTC.

The V call is TRBV30, the J call TRBJ2-7, with TRBD1 matching 7 bases. CDR1 is GTSNPN, CDR2 SVGIG, per germline (reference sequence). V trimming: 4 bases; J trimming: 0 bases; junction bases outside the gene matches: 6. This CDR3 spans 14 amino acids. The CDR3 protein is CAWMDRTSSYEQYF. CDR3 sequence (DNA): TGTGCCTGGATGGACAGGACGAGCTCCTACGAGCAGTACTTC.

V and J are TRBV4-2 and TRBJ2-7; no firm D call. CDR1 and CDR2 from the germline V gene are LGHNA and YNFKEQ. The CDR3 spans 15 residues. V was shortened by 0 bases and J by 2 bases, with 11 bases between the two germline ends. The CDR3: CASSQEGLETYEQYF. CDR3 DNA: TGTGCCAGCAGCCAAGAGGGCCTAGAGACCTACGAGCAGTACTTC.

V is TRBV6-2 or TRBV6-3 and J is TRBJ2-7; D is unclear. The length of the CDR3 is 14 residues. Germline values: CDR1 MNHEY, CDR2 SVGEGT. Trimming removed 0 bases from V and 2 bases from J, with 8 bases in between. The CDR3 DNA is TGTGCCAGCAGTTACTCTGGCCAGCCCTACGAGCAGTACTTC. Translation: CASSYSGQPYEQYF.

A single count supports this clonotype. Written as DNA, the CDR3 is TGCGCCAGCAGCCAAGGACAGGGCTCTGGGGCCAACGTCCTGACTTTC. Translation: CASSQGQGSGANVLTF. The rearrangement links TRBV4-3 to TRBJ2-6; TRBD1 matches at 7 bases. The germline V gene encodes CDR1 LGHNA and CDR2 YSLEER. CDR3 size: 16 residues. V gave up 1 base and J gave up 0 bases; unmatched junction bases: 0.

This chain joins TRBV25-1 and TRBJ1-3; D remains ambiguous. CDR3 length: 13 residues. Germline V gene lookup returns CDR1 MGHDK and CDR2 SYGVNS. V lost 1 base, J lost 2 bases, and 3 bases lay in between. CDR3 DNA sequence: TGTGCCAGCAGTGAATGGACTGGAAACACCATATATTTT. It specifies CASSEWTGNTIYF.

The rearrangement uses TRBV6-5 and TRBJ2-5; D is undetermined. Germline-derived CDR1 and CDR2 are MNHEY and SVGAGI. V was cut by 6 bases and J by 10 bases, with 18 bases left in between. CDR3 size: 13 residues. CDR3 in DNA: TGTGCCAGCAGCCTTAACTGGCCGACGGACCAGTACTTC. This translates into CASSLNWPTDQYF.

The chain has TRBV5-1 and TRBJ1-1; D is perhaps TRBD1 (5 bases). The CDR3 has 13 residues. V was cut by 5 bases and J by 0 bases, with 8 bases left in between. CDR1 is SGHRS and CDR2 is YFSETQ in the germline V gene. The CDR3: CASSRGMNTEAFF. The DNA of the CDR3 is TGCGCCAGCAGTAGGGGTATGAACACTGAAGCTTTCTTT.

The chain has TRBV12-3 or TRBV12-4 and TRBJ2-1; the D is unclear. V shed 4 bases and J shed 7 bases, with 5 bases lying between them. The CDR3 totals 11 residues. This chain's CDR3 is CASSWGNEQFF. CDR3 DNA sequence: TGTGCCAGCAGTTGGGGTAATGAGCAGTTCTTC.

V and J are TRBV30 and TRBJ1-1, with 8 bases lining up with TRBD1. Germline CDR1 and CDR2: GTSNPN and SVGIG (reference sequence). The junction had 2 bases not matched to a gene; V was cut back by 5 bases and J by 3 bases. The CDR3 runs 12 residues. CDR3 in amino acids: CAWDRGDTEAFF. CDR3 DNA sequence: TGTGCCTGGGACAGGGGCGACACTGAAGCTTTCTTT.

The chain has TRBV29-1 and TRBJ1-2, with D tentatively TRBD1 (6 bases). The CDR3 runs 13 residues. The V gene's germline CDR1 is SQVTM and CDR2 ANQGSEA. V lost 5 bases and J lost 3, with 13 bases in between. CDR3: CSVSDRIDYGYTF. The DNA for the CDR3 is TGCAGCGTTTCTGACAGGATAGACTATGGCTACACCTTC.

The rearrangement links TRBV3-1 to TRBJ1-5; no reliable D call. V was shortened by 0 bases and J by 6 bases, with 6 bases between the two germline ends. Per the germline V gene, CDR1 is LGHDT and CDR2 is YNNKEL (reference sequence). The CDR3 extends over 13 amino acids. The CDR3 bases are TGTGCCAGCAGCCAAGATCCGGGTCAGCCCCAGCATTTT. Protein product: CASSQDPGQPQHF.

The chain carries TRBV6-6 and TRBJ1-5; D remains unclear. Trimming stripped 10 bases from V and 9 bases from J, with 19 bases between. CDR3 size: 13 residues. Germline values: CDR1 MNHNY, CDR2 SVGAGI (reference sequence). CDR3 sequence reads: CATSSGGSGPQHF. CDR3 bases: TGTGCCACCTCGTCGGGCGGCTCGGGGCCCCAGCATTTT.

The chain is built from TRBV9 and TRBJ1-2; no clear D. V dropped 3 bases and J dropped 12 bases, with 3 bases sitting between them. The CDR3 is 8 amino acids. The germline gives CDR1 SGDLS, CDR2 YYNGEE. The CDR3 protein is CASSDHTF. The CDR3, as DNA: TGTGCCAGCAGCGACCACACCTTC.

The chain joins TRBV2 to TRBJ2-1; a weak D match, TRBD1 (5 bases). V gave up 8 bases and J gave up 2 bases, with 22 bases separating them. The CDR3 contains 17 residues. The V gene's germline CDR1 is SNHLY and CDR2 FYNNEI. The CDR3: CASASPGDRQAYNEQFF. CDR3 nucleotides: TGTGCCAGCGCTTCCCCTGGCGACAGACAAGCCTACAATGAGCAGTTCTTC.

The rearrangement links TRBV20-1 to TRBJ1-1; D gene ambiguous. Germline V CDR1 and CDR2: DFQATT, SNEGSKA (reference sequence). The CDR3 is 14 residues long. Deletions cut 1 base from V and 4 bases from J, with 13 bases between. CDR3 nucleotides: TGCAGTGCTAGAGGGGCCCACGAGGGCACTGAAGCTTTCTTT. Protein: CSARGAHEGTEAFF.

The V and J genes are TRBV20-1 and TRBJ2-7, with 15 bases lining up with TRBD2. Trimming cost V 5 bases and J 7 bases; bases outside gene matches: 6. The V gene's germline CDR1 is DFQATT and CDR2 SNEGSKA (reference sequence). This CDR3 region has 14 residues. CDR3 sequence: CSAWGLAGGVEQYF. CDR3 sequence (DNA): TGCAGTGCTTGGGGACTAGCGGGAGGTGTTGAGCAGTACTTC.

This rearrangement joins TRBV4-1 to TRBJ1-5; D is unresolved. Trimming took 0 bases from V and 2 from J, leaving 5 bases between them. The CDR3 sequence is 14 residues long. CDR1 is MGHRA and CDR2 is YSYEKL in the germline V gene. The CDR3 sequence is CASSQEPGNQPQHF. CDR3 DNA sequence: TGCGCCAGCAGCCAAGAGCCAGGCAATCAGCCCCAGCATTTT.

This clonotype was picked up a small number of times. The rearrangement links TRBV9 to TRBJ2-1; tentatively, D is TRBD2 (6 bases). This CDR3 is built from 12 residues. Germline V lookup: CDR1 SGDLS, CDR2 YYNGEE. V lost 4 bases, J lost 8 bases, and 10 bases lay in between. The CDR3 reads CASSLGGDEQFF. In DNA, the CDR3 is TGTGCCAGCAGCTTAGGAGGGGATGAGCAGTTCTTC. The variable domain in full, completed from reference TRBV9 and TRBJ2-1, reads DSGVTQTPKHLITATGQRVTLRCSPRSGDLSVYWYQQSLDQGLQFLIQYYNGEERAKGNILERFSAQQFPDLHSELNLSSLELGDSALYFCASSLGGDEQFFGPGTRLTVL.

The genes are TRBV20-1 and TRBJ2-1, with D maybe TRBD2 (5 bases). V lost 5 bases, J lost 3 bases, and 17 bases lay in between. This CDR3 contains 15 residues. CDR1 and CDR2 (germline): DFQATT, SNEGSKA (reference sequence). The DNA for the CDR3 is TGCAGTGCTCGACGGGGTTGGCGTGGCTACAATGAGCAGTTCTTC. Residues: CSARRGWRGYNEQFF.